A single sample is the source of the 2 T cell receptor beta chains below, sequenced in a study of blood T cell repertoires in COVID-19. TCRdb's table, derived via immunoSEQ multiplex PCR, lists solely in-frame clones and lacks some. The sample has 110,000 to 150,000 clones; 75% to 90% are singletons. The sample consisted of peripheral blood. All receptors derive from a woman in her fifties or sixties with active COVID-19.

This chain links TRBV6-6 with TRBJ2-1; 7 bases align to TRBD1. J lost 6 bases, V lost 0 bases, and 8 bases had no gene match. Germline assignment: CDR1 MNHNY and CDR2 SVGAGI (reference sequence). The CDR3 is 16 residues long. In nucleotides, the CDR3 is TGTGCCAGCAGTTACTCGATAGGGGGCGACCCCAATGAGCAGTTCTTC. Translated: CASSYSIGGDPNEQFF.

The chain employs TRBV12-3 or TRBV12-4 and TRBJ1-1; D gene uncertain. This CDR3 spans 13 amino acids. With 5 bases removed from V and 4 bases from J, the gap between germline ends came to 11 bases. The CDR3 loop is CASSPRVGTEAFF. CDR3 nucleotide sequence: TGTGCCAGCAGTCCGAGGGTGGGCACTGAAGCTTTCTTT.